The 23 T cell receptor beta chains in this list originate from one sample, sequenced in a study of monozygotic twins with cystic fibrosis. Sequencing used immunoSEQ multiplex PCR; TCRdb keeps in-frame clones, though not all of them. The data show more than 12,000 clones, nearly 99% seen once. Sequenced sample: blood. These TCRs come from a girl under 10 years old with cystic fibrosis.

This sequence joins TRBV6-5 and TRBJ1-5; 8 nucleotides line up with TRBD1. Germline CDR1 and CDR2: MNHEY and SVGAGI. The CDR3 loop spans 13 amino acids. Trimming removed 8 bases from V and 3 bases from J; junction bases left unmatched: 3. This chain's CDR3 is CASRTGHNQPQHF. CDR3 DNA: TGTGCCAGCCGGACAGGGCACAATCAGCCCCAGCATTTT.

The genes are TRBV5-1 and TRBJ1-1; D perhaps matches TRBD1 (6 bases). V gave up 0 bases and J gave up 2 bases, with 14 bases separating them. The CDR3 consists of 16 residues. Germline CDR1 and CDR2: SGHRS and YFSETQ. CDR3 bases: TGCGCCAGCAGCTTGGCCGGGGGCGCGAGAAACACTGAAGCTTTCTTT. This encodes CASSLAGGARNTEAFF.

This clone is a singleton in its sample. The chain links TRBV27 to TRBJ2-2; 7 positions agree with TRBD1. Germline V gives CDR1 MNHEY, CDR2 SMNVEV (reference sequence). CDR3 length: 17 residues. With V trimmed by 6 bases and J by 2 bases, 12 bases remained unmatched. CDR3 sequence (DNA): TGTGCCAGCAGGCGGATCTCCACAGGGGTCAACACCGGGGAGCTGTTTTTT. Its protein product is CASRRISTGVNTGELFF.

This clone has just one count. The CDR3 DNA sequence: TGCGCCAGCAGCCAGAGGACAGTGAACACCGGGGAGCTGTTTTTT. It codes for CASSQRTVNTGELFF. The J gene is TRBJ2-2, the V gene TRBV4-1, with D possibly TRBD1 on 6 matching bases. There are 15 residues in the CDR3. V shed 3 bases and J shed 1 base, with 9 bases lying between them. Germline V gene lookup returns CDR1 MGHRA and CDR2 YSYEKL.

The CDR3 DNA sequence: TGCGCCAGCAGCAACCGGGACAGGGTTCCCCACGAGCAGTACTTC. This gives the protein CASSNRDRVPHEQYF. V and J are TRBV5-1 and TRBJ2-7; the match to TRBD1 covers 9 bases. Germline CDR1 is SGHRS and CDR2 is YFSETQ. The V segment lost 4 bases and the J segment 5 bases; nucleotides outside the gene matches: 10. The CDR3 sequence is 15 residues long.

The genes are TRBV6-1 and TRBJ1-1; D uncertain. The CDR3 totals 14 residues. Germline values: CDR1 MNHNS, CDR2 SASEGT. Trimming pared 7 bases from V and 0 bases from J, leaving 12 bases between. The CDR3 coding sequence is TGTGCCAGCAACCCATATCTGATGAACACTGAAGCTTTCTTT. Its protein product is CASNPYLMNTEAFF.

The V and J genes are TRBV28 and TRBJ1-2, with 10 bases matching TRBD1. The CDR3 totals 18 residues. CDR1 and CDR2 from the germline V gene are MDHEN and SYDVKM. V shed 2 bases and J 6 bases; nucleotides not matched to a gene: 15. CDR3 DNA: TGTGCCAGCAGTTTAATGGTTGCCTTTGTGGGGACAGGGGATGGCTACACCTTC. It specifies CASSLMVAFVGTGDGYTF.

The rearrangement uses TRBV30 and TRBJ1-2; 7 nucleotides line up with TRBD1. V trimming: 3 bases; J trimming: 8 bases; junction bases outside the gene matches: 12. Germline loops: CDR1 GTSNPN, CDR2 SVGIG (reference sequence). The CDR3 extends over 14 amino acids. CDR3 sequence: CAWRGQALLDGYTF. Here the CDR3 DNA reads TGTGCCTGGAGAGGACAGGCCCTATTGGACGGCTACACCTTC.

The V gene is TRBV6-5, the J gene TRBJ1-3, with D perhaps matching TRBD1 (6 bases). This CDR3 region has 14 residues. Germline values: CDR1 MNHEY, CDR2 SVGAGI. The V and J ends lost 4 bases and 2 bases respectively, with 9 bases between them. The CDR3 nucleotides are TGTGCCAGCAGTTTAAGGGGGGCTGGAAACACCATATATTTT. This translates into CASSLRGAGNTIYF.

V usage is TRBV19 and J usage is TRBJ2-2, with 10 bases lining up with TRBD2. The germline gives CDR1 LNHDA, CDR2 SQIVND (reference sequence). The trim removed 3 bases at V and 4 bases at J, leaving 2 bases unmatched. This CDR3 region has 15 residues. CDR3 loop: CASSILAGATGELFF. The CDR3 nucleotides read TGTGCCAGTAGTATTCTAGCGGGAGCCACCGGGGAGCTGTTTTTT. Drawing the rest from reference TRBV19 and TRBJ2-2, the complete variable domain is DGGITQSPKYLFRKEGQNVTLSCEQNLNHDAMYWYRQDPGQGLRLIYYSQIVNDFQKGDIAEGYSVSREKKESFPLTVTSAQKNPTAFYLCASSILAGATGELFFGEGSRLTVL.

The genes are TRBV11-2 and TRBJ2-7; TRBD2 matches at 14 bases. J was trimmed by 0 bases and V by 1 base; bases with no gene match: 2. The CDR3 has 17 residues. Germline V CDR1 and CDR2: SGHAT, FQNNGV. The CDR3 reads CASSLGLAGGPSYEQYF. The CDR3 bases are TGTGCCAGCAGCTTAGGACTAGCGGGAGGGCCCTCCTACGAGCAGTACTTC.

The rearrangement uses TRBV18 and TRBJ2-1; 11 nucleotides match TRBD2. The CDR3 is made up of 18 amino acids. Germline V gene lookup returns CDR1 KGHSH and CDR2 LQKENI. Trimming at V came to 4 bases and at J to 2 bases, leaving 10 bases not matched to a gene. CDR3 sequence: CASSRGIAGGRPYNEQFF. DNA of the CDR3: TGTGCCAGCTCACGAGGGATAGCGGGAGGGCGCCCCTACAATGAGCAGTTCTTC.

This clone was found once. The CDR3 loop is CASSGGGTDTGELFF. In DNA, the CDR3 is TGTGCCAGTAGTGGAGGGGGGACGGACACCGGGGAGCTGTTTTTT. The genes are TRBV19 and TRBJ2-2, with D perhaps being TRBD1 or TRBD2 (6 bases each). Trimming pared 5 bases from V and 3 bases from J, leaving 13 bases between. The CDR3 is made up of 15 amino acids. Germline CDR1 is LNHDA and CDR2 is SQIVND (reference sequence).

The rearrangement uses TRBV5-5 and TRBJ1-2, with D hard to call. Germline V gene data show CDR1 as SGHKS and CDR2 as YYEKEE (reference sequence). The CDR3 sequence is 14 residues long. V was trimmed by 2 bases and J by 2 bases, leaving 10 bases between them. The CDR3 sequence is CASSFQELNYGYTF. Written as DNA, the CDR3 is TGTGCCAGCAGCTTCCAAGAGTTAAACTATGGCTACACCTTC.

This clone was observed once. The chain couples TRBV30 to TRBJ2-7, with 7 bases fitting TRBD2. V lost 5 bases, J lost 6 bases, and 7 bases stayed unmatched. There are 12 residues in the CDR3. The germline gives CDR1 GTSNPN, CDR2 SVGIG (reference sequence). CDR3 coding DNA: TGTGCCTGGCGGGATCTAGCGGTCGAGCAGTACTTC. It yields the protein CAWRDLAVEQYF.

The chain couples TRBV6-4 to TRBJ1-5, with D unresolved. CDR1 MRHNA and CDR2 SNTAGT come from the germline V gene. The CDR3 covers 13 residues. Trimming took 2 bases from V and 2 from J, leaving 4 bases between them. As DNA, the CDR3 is TGTGCCAGCAGTGACGGCGGCAATCAGCCCCAGCATTTT. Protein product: CASSDGGNQPQHF.

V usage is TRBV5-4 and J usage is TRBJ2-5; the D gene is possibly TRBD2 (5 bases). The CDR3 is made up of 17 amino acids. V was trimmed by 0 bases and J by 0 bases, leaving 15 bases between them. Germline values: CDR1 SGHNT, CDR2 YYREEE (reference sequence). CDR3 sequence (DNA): TGTGCCAGCAGCTTGGGGCTAGCTTATGCGTACCAAGAGACCCAGTACTTC. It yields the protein CASSLGLAYAYQETQYF. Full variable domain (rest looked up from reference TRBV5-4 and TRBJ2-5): ETGVTQSPTHLIKTRGQQVTLRCSSQSGHNTVSWYQQALGQGPQFIFQYYREEENGRGNFPPRFSGLQFPNYSSELNVNALELDDSALYLCASSLGLAYAYQETQYFGPGTRLLVL.

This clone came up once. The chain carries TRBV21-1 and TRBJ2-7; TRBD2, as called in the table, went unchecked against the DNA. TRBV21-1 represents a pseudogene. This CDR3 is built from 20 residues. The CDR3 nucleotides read TGTGCCAGCAGCAAAGTAGCCGAAACACCAGTCCAAAAGGTACCCTACGAGCAGTACTTC. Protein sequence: CASSKVAETPVQKVPYEQYF.

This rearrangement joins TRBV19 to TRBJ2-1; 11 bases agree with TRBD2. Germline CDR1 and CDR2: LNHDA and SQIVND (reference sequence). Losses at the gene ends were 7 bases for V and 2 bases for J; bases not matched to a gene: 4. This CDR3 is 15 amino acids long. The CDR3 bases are TGTGCCAGTACCCTACTAGCGGGAGCCTACAATGAGCAGTTCTTC. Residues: CASTLLAGAYNEQFF.

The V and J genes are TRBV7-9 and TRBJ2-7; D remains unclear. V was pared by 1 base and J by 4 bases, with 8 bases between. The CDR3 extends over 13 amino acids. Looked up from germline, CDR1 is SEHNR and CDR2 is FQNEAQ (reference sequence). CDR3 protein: CASSLVEAYEQYF. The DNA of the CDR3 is TGTGCCAGCAGCTTAGTTGAGGCGTACGAGCAGTACTTC.

The CDR3 nucleotides are TGTGCCAGCTTCCGACTAGCGGGAGGGCCTGGTGAGCAGTTCTTC. This translates into CASFRLAGGPGEQFF. V and J are TRBV5-4 and TRBJ2-1; TRBD2 aligns across 14 bases. The CDR3 sequence is 15 residues long. Unmatched junction bases numbered 9, after V lost 7 bases and J lost 9 bases. Per the germline V gene, CDR1 is SGHNT and CDR2 is YYREEE (reference sequence).

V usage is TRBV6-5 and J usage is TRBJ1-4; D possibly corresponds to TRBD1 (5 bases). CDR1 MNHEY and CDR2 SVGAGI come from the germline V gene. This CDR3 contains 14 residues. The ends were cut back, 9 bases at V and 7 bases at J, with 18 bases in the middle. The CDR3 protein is CASSRGTGTEKLFF. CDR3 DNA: TGTGCCAGTTCCCGGGGGACTGGTACTGAAAAACTGTTTTTT.

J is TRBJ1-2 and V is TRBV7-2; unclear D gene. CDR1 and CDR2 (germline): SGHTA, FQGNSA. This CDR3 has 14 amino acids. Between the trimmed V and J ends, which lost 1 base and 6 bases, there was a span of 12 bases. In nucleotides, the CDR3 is TGTGCCAGCAGCTTAGGTGGCAGTCTTCATGGCTACACCTTC. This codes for CASSLGGSLHGYTF. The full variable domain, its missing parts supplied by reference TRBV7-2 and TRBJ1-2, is GAGVSQSPSNKVTEKGKDVELRCDPISGHTALYWYRQSLGQGLEFLIYFQGNSAPDKSGLPSDRFSAERTGGSVSTLTIQRTQQEDSAVYLCASSLGGSLHGYTFGSGTRLTVV.